This TCR beta chain appears in the sequencing data of a study of blood T cell repertoires in COVID-19. Study as a whole: Acute and convalescent COVID-19 samples came from the United States, Italy and Spain.

Germline-derived CDR1 and CDR2 are SGHRS and YFSETQ. V gave up 0 bases and J gave up 4 bases, with 10 bases separating them. The CDR3 is 14 residues long. Clones were sequenced by immunoSEQ multiplex PCR, and TCRdb holds only the in-frame ones, with some missing. The data show around 300,000 clones, approximately 85% seen once. Material for sequencing was peripheral blood. The sequence came from a woman aged 70-85 years with acute or convalescent COVID-19. The gene calls are TRBV5-1 and TRBJ1-2; D is undetermined. The CDR3 reads CASSLGADFYGYTF. CDR3 sequence (DNA): TGCGCCAGCAGCTTGGGGGCGGACTTCTATGGCTACACCTTC.